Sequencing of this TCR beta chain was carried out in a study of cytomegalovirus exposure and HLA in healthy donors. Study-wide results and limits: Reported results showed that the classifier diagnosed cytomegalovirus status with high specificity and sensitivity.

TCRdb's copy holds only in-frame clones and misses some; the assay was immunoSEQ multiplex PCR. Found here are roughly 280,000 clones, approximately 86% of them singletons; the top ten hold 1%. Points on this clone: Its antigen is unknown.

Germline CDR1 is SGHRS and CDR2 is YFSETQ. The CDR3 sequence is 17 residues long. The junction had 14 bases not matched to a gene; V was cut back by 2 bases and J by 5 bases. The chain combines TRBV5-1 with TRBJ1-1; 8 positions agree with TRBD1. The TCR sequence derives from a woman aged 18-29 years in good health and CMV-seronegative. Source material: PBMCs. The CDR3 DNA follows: TGCGCCAGCAGCTTCGGGACGACAGGGGCCCAAGGGACTGAAGCTTTCTTT. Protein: CASSFGTTGAQGTEAFF.